This record covers a single T cell receptor beta chain. Its antigen is undetermined. Produced via immunoSEQ multiplex PCR; TCRdb's table is partial and in-frame only. The sample yields approximately 17,000 clones, about four fifths seen once. Combined were second doses at about 4 or about 12 weeks. These data come from a study of T cell responses to AZD1222 COVID-19 vaccine. Study observations and caveats: Donors in the cohort were predominantly white British and more often female, and clonal diversity was possibly underestimated. After two AZD1222 doses, spike-specific TCR breadth and depth rose versus day 0. No repertoire was sampled before or during the peak T cell response, only after it.

V dropped 4 bases and J dropped 3 bases, with 14 bases sitting between them. This CDR3 has 16 amino acids. Germline assignment: CDR1 SGHNT and CDR2 YYREEE (reference sequence). The TCR sequence derives from an adult who received the AZD1222 COVID-19 vaccine. V gene TRBV5-4 combines with J gene TRBJ1-6; perhaps TRBD1 as D (5 bases). The material was peripheral blood, obtained 28 days after the second AZD1222 dose. The CDR3 is CASSPAGGGYNSPLHF. The CDR3 DNA is TGTGCCAGCAGCCCGGCGGGGGGGGGCTATAATTCACCCCTCCACTTT. The full variable domain, in which reference TRBV5-4 and TRBJ1-6 provide the parts outside the CDR3, is ETGVTQSPTHLIKTRGQQVTLRCSSQSGHNTVSWYQQALGQGPQFIFQYYREEENGRGNFPPRFSGLQFPNYSSELNVNALELDDSALYLCASSPAGGGYNSPLHFGNGTRLTVT.